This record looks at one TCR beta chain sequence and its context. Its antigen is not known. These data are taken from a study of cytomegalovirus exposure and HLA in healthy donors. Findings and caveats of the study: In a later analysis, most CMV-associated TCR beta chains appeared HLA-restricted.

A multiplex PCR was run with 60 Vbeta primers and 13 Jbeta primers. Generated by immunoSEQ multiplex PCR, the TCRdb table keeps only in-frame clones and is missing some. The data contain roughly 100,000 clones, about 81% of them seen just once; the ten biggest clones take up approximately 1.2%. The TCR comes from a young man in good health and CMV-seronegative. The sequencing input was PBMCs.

The CDR3 bases are TGCGCCAGCAGAGCTACCGGGACTAGTAAGGATGAGCAGTTCTTC. It yields the protein CASRATGTSKDEQFF. The chain employs TRBV5-1 and TRBJ2-1; 8 nucleotides agree with TRBD2. The CDR3 has 15 amino acids. In germline, CDR1 is SGHRS, CDR2 YFSETQ. The ends lost 5 bases at V and 8 bases at J; junction bases unmatched: 12.